This T cell receptor beta chain came from a study of identical twins. A remark on this clonotype: No antigen is known for it.

Germline CDR1 is DFQATT and CDR2 is SNEGSKA (reference sequence). Trimming took 3 bases from V and 4 from J, leaving 6 bases between them. The CDR3 is 11 residues long. Study-wide results and limits: Invariant T cells like MAIT and iNKT could partly confound the zero-insertion analyses. Out-of-frame alpha sequences shared by twins were enriched for low generation probability.

Only healthy Caucasians were included as donors. Using its own MiXCR run on the 5' RACE reads, TCRdb lists one record per CDR3 protein. The data hold 450,000 to 600,000 distinct CDR3 sequences, with approximately 20% observed a single time. The sample also formed part of further work on yellow fever vaccine responses in identical twins.

V and J are TRBV20-1 and TRBJ1-2; D not certain. The material sequenced was CD4+ T cells sorted from blood. The clonotype comes from a woman aged 18-35 years in good health. The CDR3 DNA follows: TGCAGTGCTAGTGTCGGCTATGGCTACACCTTC. Amino acid sequence: CSASVGYGYTF.